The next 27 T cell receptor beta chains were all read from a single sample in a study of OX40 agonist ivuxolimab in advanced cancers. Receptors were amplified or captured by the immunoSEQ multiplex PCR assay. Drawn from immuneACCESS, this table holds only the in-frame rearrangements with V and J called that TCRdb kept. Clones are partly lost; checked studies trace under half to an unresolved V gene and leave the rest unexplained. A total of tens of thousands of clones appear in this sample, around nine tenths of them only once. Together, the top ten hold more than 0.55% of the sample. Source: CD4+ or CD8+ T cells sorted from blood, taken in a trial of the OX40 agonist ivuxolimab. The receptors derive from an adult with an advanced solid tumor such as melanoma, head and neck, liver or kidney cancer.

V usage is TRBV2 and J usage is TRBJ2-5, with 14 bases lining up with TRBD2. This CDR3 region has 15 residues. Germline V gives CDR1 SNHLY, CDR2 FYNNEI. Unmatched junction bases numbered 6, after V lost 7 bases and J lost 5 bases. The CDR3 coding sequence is TGTGCCAGCAAGGGACTAGCGGGAGTAAGTGAGACCCAGTACTTC. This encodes CASKGLAGVSETQYF. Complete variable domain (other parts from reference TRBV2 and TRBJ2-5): EPEVTQTPSHQVTQMGQEVILRCVPISNHLYFYWYRQILGQKVEFLVSFYNNEISEKSEIFDDQFSVERPDGSNFTLKIRSTKLEDSAMYFCASKGLAGVSETQYFGPGTRLLVL.

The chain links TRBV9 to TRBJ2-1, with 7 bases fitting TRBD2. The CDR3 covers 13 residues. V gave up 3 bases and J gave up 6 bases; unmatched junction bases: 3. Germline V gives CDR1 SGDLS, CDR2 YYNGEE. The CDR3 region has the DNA TGTGCCAGCAGCGCGACTAGCCTCAATGAGCAGTTCTTC. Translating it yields CASSATSLNEQFF.

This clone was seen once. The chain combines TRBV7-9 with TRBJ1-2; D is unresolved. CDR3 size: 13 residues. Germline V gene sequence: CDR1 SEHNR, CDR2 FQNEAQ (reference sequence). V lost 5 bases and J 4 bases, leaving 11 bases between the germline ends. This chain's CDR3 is CASSHNWGYGYTF. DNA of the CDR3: TGTGCCAGCAGCCATAACTGGGGCTATGGCTACACCTTC.

The CDR3 nucleotides are TGCGCCAGCAGACCTGGGGTGAACACTGAAGCTTTCTTT. Its translation is CASRPGVNTEAFF. The J gene is TRBJ1-1, the V gene TRBV5-1; the D is unclear. V lost 5 bases and J lost 0, with 8 bases in between. The CDR3 spans 13 residues. CDR1 is SGHRS, CDR2 YFSETQ, per germline. Variable domain in full (rest from reference TRBV5-1 and TRBJ1-1): KAGVTQTPRYLIKTRGQQVTLSCSPISGHRSVSWYQQTPGQGLQFLFEYFSETQRNKGNFPGRFSGRQFSNSRSEMNVSTLELGDSALYLCASRPGVNTEAFFGQGTRLTVV.

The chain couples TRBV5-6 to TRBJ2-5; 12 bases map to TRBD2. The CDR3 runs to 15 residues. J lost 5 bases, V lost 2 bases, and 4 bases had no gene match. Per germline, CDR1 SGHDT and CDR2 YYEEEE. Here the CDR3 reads CASSFLAGGGETQYF. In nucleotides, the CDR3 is TGTGCCAGCAGCTTCCTAGCGGGAGGGGGGGAGACCCAGTACTTC.

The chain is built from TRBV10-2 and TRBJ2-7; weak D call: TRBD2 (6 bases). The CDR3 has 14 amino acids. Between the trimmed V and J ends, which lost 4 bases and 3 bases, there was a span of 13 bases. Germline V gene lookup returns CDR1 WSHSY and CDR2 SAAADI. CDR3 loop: CASSVVAASYEQYF. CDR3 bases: TGCGCCAGCAGTGTAGTAGCGGCCAGCTACGAGCAGTACTTC.

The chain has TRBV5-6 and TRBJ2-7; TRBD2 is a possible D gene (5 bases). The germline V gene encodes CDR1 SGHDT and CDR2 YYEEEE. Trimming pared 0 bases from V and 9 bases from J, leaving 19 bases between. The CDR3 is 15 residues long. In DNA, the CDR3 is TGTGCCAGCAGCTTGGCCCTCTCACCTACCCGGGGGCAGTACTTC. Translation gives CASSLALSPTRGQYF.

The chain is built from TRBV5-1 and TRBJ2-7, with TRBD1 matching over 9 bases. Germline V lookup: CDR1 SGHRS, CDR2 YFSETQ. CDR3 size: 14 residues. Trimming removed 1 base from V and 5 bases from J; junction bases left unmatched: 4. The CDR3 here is CASSLYDRGDEQYF. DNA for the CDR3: TGCGCCAGCAGCTTGTACGACAGGGGGGACGAGCAGTACTTC.

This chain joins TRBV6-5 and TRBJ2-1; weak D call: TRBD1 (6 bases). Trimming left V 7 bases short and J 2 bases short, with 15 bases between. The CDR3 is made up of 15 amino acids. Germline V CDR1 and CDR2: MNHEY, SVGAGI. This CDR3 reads CASTDRTGTYNEQFF. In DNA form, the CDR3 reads TGTGCCAGCACCGACAGGACGGGGACCTACAATGAGCAGTTCTTC.

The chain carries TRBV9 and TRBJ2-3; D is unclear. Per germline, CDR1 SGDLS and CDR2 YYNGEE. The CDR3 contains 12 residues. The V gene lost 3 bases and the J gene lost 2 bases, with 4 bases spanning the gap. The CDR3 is CASSEHTDTQYF. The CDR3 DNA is TGTGCCAGCAGCGAACACACAGATACGCAGTATTTT.

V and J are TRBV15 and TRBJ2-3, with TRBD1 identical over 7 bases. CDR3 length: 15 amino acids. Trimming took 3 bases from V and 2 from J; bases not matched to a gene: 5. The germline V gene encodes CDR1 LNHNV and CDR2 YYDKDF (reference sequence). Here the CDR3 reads CATSSGQAYTDTQYF. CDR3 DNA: TGTGCCACCAGCAGCGGACAGGCCTACACAGATACGCAGTATTTT.

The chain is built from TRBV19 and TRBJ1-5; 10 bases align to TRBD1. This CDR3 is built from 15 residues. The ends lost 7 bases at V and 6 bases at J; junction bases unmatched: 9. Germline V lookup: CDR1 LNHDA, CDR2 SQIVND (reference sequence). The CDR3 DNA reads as TGTGCCAGTACCCCGACAGGGGGCGCTTTTCAGCCCCAGCATTTT. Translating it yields CASTPTGGAFQPQHF.

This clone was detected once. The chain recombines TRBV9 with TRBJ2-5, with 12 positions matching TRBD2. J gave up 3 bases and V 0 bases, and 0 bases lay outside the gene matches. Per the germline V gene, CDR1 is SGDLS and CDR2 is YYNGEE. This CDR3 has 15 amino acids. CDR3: CASSVGLAGEETQYF. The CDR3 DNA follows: TGTGCCAGCAGCGTAGGACTAGCGGGAGAAGAGACCCAGTACTTC.

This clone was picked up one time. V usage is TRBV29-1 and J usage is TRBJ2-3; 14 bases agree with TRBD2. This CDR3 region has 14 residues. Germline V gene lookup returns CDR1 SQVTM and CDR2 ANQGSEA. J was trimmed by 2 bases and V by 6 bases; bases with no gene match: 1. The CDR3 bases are TGCAGCGTGGGACTAGCGGGGGCCACAGATACGCAGTATTTT. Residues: CSVGLAGATDTQYF.

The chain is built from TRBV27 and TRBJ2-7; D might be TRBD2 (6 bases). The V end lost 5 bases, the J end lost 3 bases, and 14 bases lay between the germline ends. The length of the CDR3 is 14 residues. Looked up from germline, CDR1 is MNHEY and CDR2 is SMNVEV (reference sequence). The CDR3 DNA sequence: TGTGCCAGCAGTCCCAATGGCGGGGTCTACGAGCAGTACTTC. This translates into CASSPNGGVYEQYF.

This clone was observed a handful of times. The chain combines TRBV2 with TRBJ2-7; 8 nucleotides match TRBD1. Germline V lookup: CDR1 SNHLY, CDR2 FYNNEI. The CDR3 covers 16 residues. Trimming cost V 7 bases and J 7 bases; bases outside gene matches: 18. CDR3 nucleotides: TGTGCCAGCACTCTCCTCCGGGGGCAGGGGGCGAGGGAGCAGTACTTC. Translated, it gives CASTLLRGQGAREQYF.

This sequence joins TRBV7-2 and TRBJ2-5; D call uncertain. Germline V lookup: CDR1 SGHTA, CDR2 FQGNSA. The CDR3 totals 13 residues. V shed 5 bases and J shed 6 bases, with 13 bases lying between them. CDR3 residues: CASSLRAEKTQYF. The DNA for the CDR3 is TGTGCCAGCAGCCTTCGGGCAGAAAAGACCCAGTACTTC.

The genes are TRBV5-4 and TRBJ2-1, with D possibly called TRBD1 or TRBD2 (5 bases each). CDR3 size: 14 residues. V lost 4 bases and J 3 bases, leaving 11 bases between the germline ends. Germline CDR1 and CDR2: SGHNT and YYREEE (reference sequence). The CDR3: CASSPGPIYNEQFF. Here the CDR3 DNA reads TGTGCCAGCAGCCCGGGACCAATCTACAATGAGCAGTTCTTC. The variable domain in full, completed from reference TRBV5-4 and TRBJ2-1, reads ETGVTQSPTHLIKTRGQQVTLRCSSQSGHNTVSWYQQALGQGPQFIFQYYREEENGRGNFPPRFSGLQFPNYSSELNVNALELDDSALYLCASSPGPIYNEQFFGPGTRLTVL.

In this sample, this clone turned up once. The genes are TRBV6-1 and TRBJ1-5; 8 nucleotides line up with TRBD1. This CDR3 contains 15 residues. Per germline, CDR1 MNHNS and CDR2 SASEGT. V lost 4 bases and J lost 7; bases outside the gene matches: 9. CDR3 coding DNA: TGTGCCAGCAGTGGAGGACAGGGTGGGTTCCAGCCCCAGCATTTT. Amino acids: CASSGGQGGFQPQHF.

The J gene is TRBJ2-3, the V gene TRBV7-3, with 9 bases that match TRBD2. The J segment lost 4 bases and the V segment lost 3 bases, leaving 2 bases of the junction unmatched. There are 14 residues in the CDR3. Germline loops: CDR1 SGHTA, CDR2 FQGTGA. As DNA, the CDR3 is TGTGCCAGCAGCTTTGCGGGAGGGCCAGATACGCAGTATTTT. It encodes CASSFAGGPDTQYF. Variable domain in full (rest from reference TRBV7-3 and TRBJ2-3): GAGVSQTPSNKVTEKGKYVELRCDPISGHTALYWYRQSLGQGPEFLIYFQGTGAADDSGLPNDRFFAVRPEGSVSTLKIQRTERGDSAVYLCASSFAGGPDTQYFGPGTRLTVL.

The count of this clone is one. This CDR3 reads CASSLAAGWGNTEAFF. CDR3 nucleotides: TGCGCCAGCAGCTTGGCGGCAGGGTGGGGGAACACTGAAGCTTTCTTT. V gene TRBV5-1 combines with J gene TRBJ1-1; perhaps TRBD1 as D (5 bases). Germline V gene data show CDR1 as SGHRS and CDR2 as YFSETQ. The CDR3 covers 16 residues. V was trimmed by 0 bases and J by 1 base, leaving 13 bases between them.

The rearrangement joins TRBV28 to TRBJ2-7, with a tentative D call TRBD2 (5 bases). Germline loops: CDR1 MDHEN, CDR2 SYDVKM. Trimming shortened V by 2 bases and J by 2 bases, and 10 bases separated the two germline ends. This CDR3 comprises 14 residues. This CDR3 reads CASSLVGVPYEQYF. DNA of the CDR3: TGTGCCAGCAGTTTAGTCGGGGTACCCTACGAGCAGTACTTC.

The CDR3 here is CATSQSVNQETQYF. The CDR3 DNA follows: TGTGCCACCAGCCAAAGCGTAAACCAAGAGACCCAGTACTTC. This chain links TRBV15 with TRBJ2-5; D unresolved. The V gene lost 5 bases and the J gene lost 0 bases, with 10 bases spanning the gap. Germline CDR1 and CDR2: LNHNV and YYDKDF (reference sequence). The CDR3 has 14 amino acids.

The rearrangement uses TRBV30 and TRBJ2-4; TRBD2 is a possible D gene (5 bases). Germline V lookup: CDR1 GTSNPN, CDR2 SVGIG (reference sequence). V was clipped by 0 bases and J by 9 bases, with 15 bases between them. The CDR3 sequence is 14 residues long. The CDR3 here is CAWSVRFPGVIQYF. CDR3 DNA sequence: TGTGCCTGGAGTGTACGATTCCCCGGGGTCATTCAGTACTTC.

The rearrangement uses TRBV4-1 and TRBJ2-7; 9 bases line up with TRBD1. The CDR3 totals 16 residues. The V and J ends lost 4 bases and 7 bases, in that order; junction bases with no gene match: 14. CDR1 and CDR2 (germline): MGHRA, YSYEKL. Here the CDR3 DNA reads TGCGCCAGCAGCCCCCACCAGACAGGGGGGGTTGGGGAGCAGTACTTC. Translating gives CASSPHQTGGVGEQYF.

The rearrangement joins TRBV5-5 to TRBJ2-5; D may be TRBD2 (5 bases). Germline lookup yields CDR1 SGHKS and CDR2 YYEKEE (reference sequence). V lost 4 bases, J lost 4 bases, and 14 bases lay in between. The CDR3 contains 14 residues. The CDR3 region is CASSSRRVTETQYF. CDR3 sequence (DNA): TGTGCCAGCAGCAGTCGGCGGGTGACAGAGACCCAGTACTTC. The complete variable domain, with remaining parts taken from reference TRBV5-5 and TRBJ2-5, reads DAGVTQSPTHLIKTRGQQVTLRCSPISGHKSVSWYQQVLGQGPQFIFQYYEKEERGRGNFPDRFSARQFPNYSSELNVNALLLGDSALYLCASSSRRVTETQYFGPGTRLLVL.

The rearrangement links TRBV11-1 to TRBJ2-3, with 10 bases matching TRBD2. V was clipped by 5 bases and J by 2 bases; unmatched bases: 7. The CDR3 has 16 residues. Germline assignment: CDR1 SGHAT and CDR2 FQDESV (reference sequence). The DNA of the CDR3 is TGTGCCAGCAGCCCCGCCGGGACTAGCGTCACAGATACGCAGTATTTT. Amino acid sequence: CASSPAGTSVTDTQYF.